The 23 T cell receptor beta chains in this list originate from one sample, sequenced in a study of T cell responses to AZD1222 COVID-19 vaccine. TCRdb keeps only in-frame clones here, not all; method: immunoSEQ multiplex PCR. The sample contains around 140,000 clones, 92% of which appear only once. The source was peripheral blood, collected on day 0 of AZD1222 vaccination. Receptors originate from an adult in good health.

The chain uses TRBV2 and TRBJ2-7, with D maybe TRBD2 (5 bases). Trimming took off 6 bases at V and 2 bases at J, with 8 bases between the two ends. The germline gives CDR1 SNHLY, CDR2 FYNNEI. The CDR3 sequence is 12 residues long. The CDR3 DNA reads as TGTGCCAGCAGAGAGAGGGCCTACGAGCAGTACTTC. Translated, it gives CASRERAYEQYF.

The chain joins TRBV19 to TRBJ2-7, with 10 bases that match TRBD2. CDR3 size: 13 residues. Germline assignment: CDR1 LNHDA and CDR2 SQIVND (reference sequence). V shed 6 bases, J shed 3 bases, and the junction held 2 bases outside the gene matches. The CDR3 bases are TGTGCCAGTAGGCCTAGCGGGAGCTACGAGCAGTACTTC. It translates to CASRPSGSYEQYF.

V is TRBV5-6 and J is TRBJ2-3; 9 nucleotides line up with TRBD1. V shed 0 bases, J shed 5 bases, and the junction held 4 bases outside the gene matches. The CDR3 is 15 residues long. The V gene's germline CDR1 is SGHDT and CDR2 YYEEEE. As DNA, the CDR3 is TGTGCCAGCAGCTTGGCCCAGACAGGGGGAGATACGCAGTATTTT. This encodes CASSLAQTGGDTQYF. The variable domain in full, completed from reference TRBV5-6 and TRBJ2-3, reads DAGVTQSPTHLIKTRGQQVTLRCSPKSGHDTVSWYQQALGQGPQFIFQYYEEEERQRGNFPDRFSGHQFPNYSSELNVNALLLGDSALYLCASSLAQTGGDTQYFGPGTRLTVL.

This clone has only one observation. The chain is built from TRBV2 and TRBJ2-2; 11 bases align to TRBD1. Germline values: CDR1 SNHLY, CDR2 FYNNEI. CDR3 size: 15 residues. Unmatched junction bases numbered 5, after V lost 6 bases and J lost 5 bases. The CDR3 DNA reads TGTGCCAGCAGGCCCGGGACAGGGGGAACCGGGGAGCTGTTTTTT. Translating gives CASRPGTGGTGELFF.

The chain joins TRBV7-2 to TRBJ2-7; D gene ambiguous. Trimming shortened V by 3 bases and J by 2 bases, and 8 bases separated the two germline ends. Looked up from germline, CDR1 is SGHTA and CDR2 is FQGNSA. This CDR3 has 13 amino acids. This CDR3 reads CASSFKGAYEQYF. The CDR3 DNA sequence: TGTGCCAGCAGCTTCAAAGGAGCCTACGAGCAGTACTTC.

The V and J genes are TRBV5-4 and TRBJ2-7, with 10 bases identical to TRBD1. The CDR3 is 15 residues long. CDR1 SGHNT and CDR2 YYREEE come from the germline V gene (reference sequence). The junction had 4 bases not matched to a gene; V was cut back by 4 bases and J by 0 bases. For the CDR3, the DNA is TGTGCCAGCAGCGCATGGACAGGGGGCTCCTACGAGCAGTACTTC. It yields the protein CASSAWTGGSYEQYF. Drawing the rest from reference TRBV5-4 and TRBJ2-7, the complete variable domain is ETGVTQSPTHLIKTRGQQVTLRCSSQSGHNTVSWYQQALGQGPQFIFQYYREEENGRGNFPPRFSGLQFPNYSSELNVNALELDDSALYLCASSAWTGGSYEQYFGPGTRLTVT.

The rearrangement uses TRBV27 and TRBJ2-1; D is unresolved. V lost 3 bases, J lost 3 bases, and 12 bases lay in between. The CDR3 extends over 15 amino acids. Per the germline V gene, CDR1 is MNHEY and CDR2 is SMNVEV (reference sequence). CDR3 in amino acids: CASSFVLSRYNEQFF. The DNA for the CDR3 is TGTGCCAGCAGTTTCGTCCTATCCCGCTACAATGAGCAGTTCTTC.

This chain uses TRBV27 with TRBJ1-4; 8 nucleotides align to TRBD1. CDR3 length equals 14 residues. Germline V gene data show CDR1 as MNHEY and CDR2 as SMNVEV (reference sequence). Unmatched junction bases numbered 6, after V lost 5 bases and J lost 7 bases. CDR3: CASSKTGEAEKLFF. CDR3 DNA sequence: TGTGCCAGCAGTAAGACAGGGGAAGCTGAAAAACTGTTTTTT.

V and J are TRBV5-1 and TRBJ2-1; D possibly matches TRBD1 or TRBD2 (5 bases each). Per the germline V gene, CDR1 is SGHRS and CDR2 is YFSETQ. Trimming pared 0 bases from V and 1 base from J, leaving 11 bases between. The CDR3 is 16 amino acids. The CDR3 here is CASSLGGRESYNEQFF. For the CDR3, the DNA is TGCGCCAGCAGCTTGGGTGGCAGGGAGTCCTACAATGAGCAGTTCTTC.

The chain has TRBV7-9 and TRBJ2-5; D call uncertain. The ends were cut back, 0 bases at V and 1 base at J, with 6 bases in the middle. The CDR3 spans 14 residues. Germline-derived CDR1 and CDR2 are SEHNR and FQNEAQ (reference sequence). The CDR3 nucleotides are TGTGCCAGCAGCTTAGCAACGAGCCAAGAGACCCAGTACTTC. Translating gives CASSLATSQETQYF. Full variable domain (missing parts from reference TRBV7-9 and TRBJ2-5): DTGVSQNPRHKITKRGQNVTFRCDPISEHNRLYWYRQTLGQGPEFLTYFQNEAQLEKSRLLSDRFSAERPKGSFSTLEIQRTEQGDSAMYLCASSLATSQETQYFGPGTRLLVL.

J is TRBJ1-1 and V is TRBV2; possibly TRBD1 for D (5 bases). The ends were cut back, 7 bases at V and 0 bases at J, with 15 bases in the middle. Germline CDR1 reads SNHLY; CDR2 reads FYNNEI. This CDR3 spans 15 amino acids. CDR3 in DNA: TGTGCCAGCACCGCAGGGCTCTTCCTGAACACTGAAGCTTTCTTT. It is translated as CASTAGLFLNTEAFF.

This clone came up once. This chain joins TRBV5-1 and TRBJ1-1; no definite D call. V shed 4 bases and J shed 0 bases, with 10 bases lying between them. There are 14 residues in the CDR3. The germline V gene encodes CDR1 SGHRS and CDR2 YFSETQ. CDR3 in amino acids: CASSVGSLNTEAFF. The DNA for the CDR3 is TGCGCCAGCAGCGTTGGAAGCCTGAACACTGAAGCTTTCTTT.

The chain combines TRBV5-1 with TRBJ2-2, with a weak D call TRBD1 (6 bases). Trimming left V 2 bases short and J 4 bases short, with 9 bases between. The CDR3 spans 14 residues. CDR1 SGHRS and CDR2 YFSETQ come from the germline V gene. The DNA of the CDR3 is TGCGCCAGCAGCTTCGGGACACTCACCGGGGAGCTGTTTTTT. This translates into CASSFGTLTGELFF.

The chain combines TRBV6-4 with TRBJ2-5; a weak D match, TRBD1 (6 bases). V lost 0 bases to trimming and J lost 6 bases, with 11 bases between them. Per germline, CDR1 MRHNA and CDR2 SNTAGT. The CDR3 length is 14 residues. The CDR3 reads CASSDSQDSKTQYF. DNA of the CDR3: TGTGCCAGCAGTGACTCCCAGGACAGTAAGACCCAGTACTTC.

This chain joins TRBV6-5 and TRBJ2-7, with 10 bases fitting TRBD1. J lost 2 bases, V lost 7 bases, and 5 bases had no gene match. The CDR3 runs to 14 residues. Germline CDR1 is MNHEY and CDR2 is SVGAGI. The CDR3 here is CASMRGTGAYEQYF. The CDR3 DNA reads as TGTGCCAGCATGAGGGGGACAGGGGCCTACGAGCAGTACTTC.

The chain uses TRBV5-1 and TRBJ2-2, with D tentatively TRBD2 (6 bases). Germline V lookup: CDR1 SGHRS, CDR2 YFSETQ. Trimming pared 5 bases from V and 3 bases from J, leaving 17 bases between. CDR3 length equals 16 residues. In DNA form, the CDR3 reads TGCGCCAGCAGTAGGGCGGGAAGTTGGGACACCGGGGAGCTGTTTTTT. Amino acid sequence: CASSRAGSWDTGELFF.

The rearrangement uses TRBV7-9 and TRBJ1-2, with 7 bases that match TRBD1. CDR3 length: 15 amino acids. From germline, CDR1 is SEHNR and CDR2 FQNEAQ (reference sequence). Trimming cost V 4 bases and J 8 bases; bases outside gene matches: 13. In nucleotides, the CDR3 is TGTGCCAGCAGCTCGCCCTACAGGGGAACGGAGGGCTACACCTTC. As protein: CASSSPYRGTEGYTF.

The chain couples TRBV11-2 to TRBJ2-1, with 8 bases identical to TRBD2. CDR3 length equals 15 residues. After removal of 4 bases from V and 2 bases from J, the junction contained 4 bases not matched to a gene. Germline-derived CDR1 and CDR2 are SGHAT and FQNNGV. The CDR3 sequence is CASSSRSGTYNEQFF. CDR3 DNA: TGTGCCAGCAGCTCCCGTAGCGGGACCTACAATGAGCAGTTCTTC.

This sequence joins TRBV18 and TRBJ2-5, with TRBD2 identical over 10 bases. This CDR3 is built from 16 residues. Germline CDR1 reads KGHSH; CDR2 reads LQKENI. Unmatched junction bases numbered 7, after V lost 2 bases and J lost 4 bases. The CDR3 reads CASSPTGLAEGETQYF. CDR3 nucleotide sequence: TGTGCCAGCTCACCAACTGGACTAGCGGAGGGAGAGACCCAGTACTTC.

The genes are TRBV5-1 and TRBJ1-2, with 9 positions matching TRBD1. The CDR3 length is 16 residues. V was pared by 2 bases and J by 8 bases, with 13 bases of the junction left unmatched. Germline V lookup: CDR1 SGHRS, CDR2 YFSETQ. CDR3 residues: CASSFGQGMFFLGYTF. The CDR3 DNA reads TGCGCCAGCAGCTTCGGACAGGGGATGTTTTTTTTGGGCTACACCTTC.

This clone occurred once. The J gene is TRBJ2-1, the V gene TRBV2; 13 bases are shared with TRBD2. The junction had 5 bases not matched to a gene; V was cut back by 5 bases and J by 4 bases. Germline CDR1 reads SNHLY; CDR2 reads FYNNEI. The CDR3 extends over 16 amino acids. The CDR3 protein is CASSNPGLAGYNEQFF. In nucleotides, the CDR3 is TGTGCCAGCAGTAATCCGGGACTAGCGGGGTACAATGAGCAGTTCTTC.

The CDR3, as DNA: TGCAGTGCTAGTAGGAGGGGTCAGCCCCAGCATTTT. As protein: CSASRRGQPQHF. The chain combines TRBV20-1 with TRBJ1-5; D possibly corresponds to TRBD1 (5 bases). Trimming stripped 3 bases from V and 6 bases from J, with 9 bases between. The CDR3 consists of 12 residues. CDR1 and CDR2 from the germline V gene are DFQATT and SNEGSKA (reference sequence).

The chain links TRBV7-6 to TRBJ2-5; 8 bases align to TRBD2. The germline gives CDR1 SGHVS, CDR2 FNYEAQ. The ends lost 3 bases at V and 4 bases at J; junction bases unmatched: 10. CDR3 size: 16 residues. The DNA for the CDR3 is TGTGCCAGCAGCTTGCCGGGAGGGATAGGTATAGAGACCCAGTACTTC. Translation: CASSLPGGIGIETQYF.